The present T cell receptor beta chain was sequenced within a study of blood T cell repertoires in COVID-19. In Cohort 3, a recovered donor had either two negative PCRs, clearance, or symptom resolution. Clones were read by immunoSEQ multiplex PCR, and TCRdb kept only the in-frame ones, dropping some. The sample lists roughly 180,000 clones; around 82% were seen once. The V end was cut by 10 bases, the J end by 1 base, with 14 bases between. Germline-derived CDR1 and CDR2 are WNHNN and SYGVQD (reference sequence). CDR3 length: 14 residues. Sequenced: PBMCs or T cells enriched from blood (not recorded which). V gene TRBV10-1 combines with J gene TRBJ2-4; D is possibly TRBD2 (5 bases). This receptor was obtained from a man aged 60-69 years who had recovered from COVID-19. CDR3 amino acids: CATGGSGAKNIQYF. DNA for the CDR3: TGCGCCACGGGCGGATCGGGGGCCAAAAACATTCAGTACTTC.